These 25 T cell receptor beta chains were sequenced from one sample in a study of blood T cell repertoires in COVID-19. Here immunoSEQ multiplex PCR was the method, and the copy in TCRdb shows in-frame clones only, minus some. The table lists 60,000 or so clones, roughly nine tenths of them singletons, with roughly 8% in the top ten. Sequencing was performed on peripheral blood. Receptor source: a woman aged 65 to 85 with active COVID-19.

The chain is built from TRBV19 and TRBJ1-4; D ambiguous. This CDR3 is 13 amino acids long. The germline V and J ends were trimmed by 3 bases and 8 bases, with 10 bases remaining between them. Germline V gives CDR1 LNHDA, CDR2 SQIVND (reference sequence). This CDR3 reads CASSIGEEEKLFF. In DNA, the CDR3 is TGTGCCAGTAGTATCGGGGAAGAGGAAAAACTGTTTTTT.

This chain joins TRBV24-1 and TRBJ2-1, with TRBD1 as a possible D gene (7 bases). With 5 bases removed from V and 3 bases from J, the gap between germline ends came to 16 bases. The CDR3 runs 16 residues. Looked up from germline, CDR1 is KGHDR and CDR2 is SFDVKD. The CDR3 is CATSARGRTDYNEQFF. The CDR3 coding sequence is TGTGCCACCAGTGCCAGGGGGAGGACAGACTACAATGAGCAGTTCTTC.

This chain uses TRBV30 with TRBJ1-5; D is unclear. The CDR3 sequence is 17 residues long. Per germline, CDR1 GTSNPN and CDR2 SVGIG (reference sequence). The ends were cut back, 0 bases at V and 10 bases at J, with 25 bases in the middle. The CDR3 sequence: CAWSVPAGSAQINPQHF. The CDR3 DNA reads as TGTGCCTGGAGTGTACCGGCCGGGTCGGCGCAAATTAATCCCCAGCATTTT.

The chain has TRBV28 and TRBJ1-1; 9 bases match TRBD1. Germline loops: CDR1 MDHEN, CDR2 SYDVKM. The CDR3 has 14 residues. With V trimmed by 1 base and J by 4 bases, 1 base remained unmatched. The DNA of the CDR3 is TGTGCCAGCAGTTTATTACAGGGGGCCACTGAAGCTTTCTTT. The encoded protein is CASSLLQGATEAFF.

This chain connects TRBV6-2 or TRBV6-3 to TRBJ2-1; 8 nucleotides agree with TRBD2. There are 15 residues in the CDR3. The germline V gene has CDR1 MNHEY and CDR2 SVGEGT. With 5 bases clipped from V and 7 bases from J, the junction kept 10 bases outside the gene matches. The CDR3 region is CASSRIAGWYNEQFF. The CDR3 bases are TGTGCCAGCAGTCGGATAGCGGGATGGTATAATGAGCAGTTCTTC.

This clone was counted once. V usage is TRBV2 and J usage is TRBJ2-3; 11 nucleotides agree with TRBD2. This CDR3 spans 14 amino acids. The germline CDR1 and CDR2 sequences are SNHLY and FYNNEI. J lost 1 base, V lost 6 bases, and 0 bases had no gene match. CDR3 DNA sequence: TGTGCCAGCAGACTAGCGGGAGGCACAGATACGCAGTATTTT. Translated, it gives CASRLAGGTDTQYF.

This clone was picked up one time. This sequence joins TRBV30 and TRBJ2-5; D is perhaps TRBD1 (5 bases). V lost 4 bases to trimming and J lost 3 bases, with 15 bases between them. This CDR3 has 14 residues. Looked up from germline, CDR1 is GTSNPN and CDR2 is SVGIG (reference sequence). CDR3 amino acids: CAWNGYSREETQYF. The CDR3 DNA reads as TGTGCCTGGAATGGTTACTCCAGGGAAGAGACCCAGTACTTC.

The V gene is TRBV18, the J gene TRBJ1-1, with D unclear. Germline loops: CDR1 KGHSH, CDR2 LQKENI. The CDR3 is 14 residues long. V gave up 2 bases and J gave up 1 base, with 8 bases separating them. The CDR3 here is CASSPFVGNTEAFF. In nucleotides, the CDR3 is TGTGCCAGCTCACCATTCGTCGGGAACACTGAAGCTTTCTTT.

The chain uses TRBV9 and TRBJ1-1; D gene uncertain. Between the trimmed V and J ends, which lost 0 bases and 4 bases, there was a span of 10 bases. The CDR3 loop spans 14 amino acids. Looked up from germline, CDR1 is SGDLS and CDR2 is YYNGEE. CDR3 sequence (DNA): TGTGCCAGCAGCGTAGCGAGGGTCGGCACTGAAGCTTTCTTT. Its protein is CASSVARVGTEAFF.

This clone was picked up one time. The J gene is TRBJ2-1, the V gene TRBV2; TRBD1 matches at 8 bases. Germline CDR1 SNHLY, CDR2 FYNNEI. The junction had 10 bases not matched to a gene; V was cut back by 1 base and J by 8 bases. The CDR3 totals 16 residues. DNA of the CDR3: TGTGCCAGCAGTGAAGGGAGATGGAGGGGACAGGATGAGCAGTTCTTC. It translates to CASSEGRWRGQDEQFF. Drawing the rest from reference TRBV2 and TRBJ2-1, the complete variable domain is EPEVTQTPSHQVTQMGQEVILRCVPISNHLYFYWYRQILGQKVEFLVSFYNNEISEKSEIFDDQFSVERPDGSNFTLKIRSTKLEDSAMYFCASSEGRWRGQDEQFFGPGTRLTVL.

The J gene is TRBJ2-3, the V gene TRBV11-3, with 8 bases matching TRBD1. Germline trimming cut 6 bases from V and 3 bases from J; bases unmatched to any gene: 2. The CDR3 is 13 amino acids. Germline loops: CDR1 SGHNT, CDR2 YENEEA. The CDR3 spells CASSWTGTDTQYF. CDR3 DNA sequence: TGTGCCAGCAGTTGGACAGGGACAGATACGCAGTATTTT.

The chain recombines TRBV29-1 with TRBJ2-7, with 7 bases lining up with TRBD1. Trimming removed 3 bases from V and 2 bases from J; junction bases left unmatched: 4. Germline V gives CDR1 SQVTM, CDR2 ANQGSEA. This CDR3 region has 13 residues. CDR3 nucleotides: TGCAGCGTTGACGGTGGGACAGCCTACGAGCAGTACTTC. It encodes CSVDGGTAYEQYF.

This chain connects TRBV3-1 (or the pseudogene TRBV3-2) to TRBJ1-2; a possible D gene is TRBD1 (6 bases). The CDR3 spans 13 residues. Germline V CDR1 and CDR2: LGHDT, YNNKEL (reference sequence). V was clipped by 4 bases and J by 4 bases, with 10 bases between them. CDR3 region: CASSPRGSYGYTF. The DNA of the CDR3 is TGTGCCAGCAGCCCCAGGGGATCCTATGGCTACACCTTC.

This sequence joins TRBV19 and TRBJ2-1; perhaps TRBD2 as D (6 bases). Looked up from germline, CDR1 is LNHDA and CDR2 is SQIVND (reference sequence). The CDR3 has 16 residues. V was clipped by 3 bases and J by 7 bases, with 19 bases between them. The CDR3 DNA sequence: TGTGCCAGTAGTATGAGGTTGGGGACTCCTCAGAATGAGCAGTTCTTC. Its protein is CASSMRLGTPQNEQFF.

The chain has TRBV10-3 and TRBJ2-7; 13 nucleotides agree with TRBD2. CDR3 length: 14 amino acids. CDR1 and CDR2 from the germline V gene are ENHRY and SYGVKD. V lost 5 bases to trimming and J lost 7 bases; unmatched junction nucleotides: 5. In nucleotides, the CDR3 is TGTGCCATCAGTTTAGGACTAGCGGGAGATGAGCAGTACTTC. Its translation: CAISLGLAGDEQYF.

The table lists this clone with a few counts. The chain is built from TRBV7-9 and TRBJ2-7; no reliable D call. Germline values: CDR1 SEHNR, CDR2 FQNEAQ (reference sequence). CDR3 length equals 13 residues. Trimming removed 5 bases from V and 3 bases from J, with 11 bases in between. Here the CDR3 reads CASSRLLGYEQYF. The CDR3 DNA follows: TGTGCCAGCAGCCGCCTTCTCGGCTACGAGCAGTACTTC.

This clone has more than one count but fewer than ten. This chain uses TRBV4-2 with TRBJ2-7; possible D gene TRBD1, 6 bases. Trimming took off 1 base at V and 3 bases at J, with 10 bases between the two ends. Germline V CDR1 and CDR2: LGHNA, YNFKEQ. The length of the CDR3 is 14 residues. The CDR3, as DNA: TGTGCCAGCAGCCAAGGGACAGAAGGCTACGAGCAGTACTTC. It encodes CASSQGTEGYEQYF.

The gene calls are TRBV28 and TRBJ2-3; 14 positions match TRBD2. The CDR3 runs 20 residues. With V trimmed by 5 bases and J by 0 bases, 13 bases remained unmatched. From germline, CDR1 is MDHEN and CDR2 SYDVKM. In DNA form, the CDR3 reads TGTGCCAGCAGTACCCCGGGACTAGCGGGAGCGAGGGTTAGCACAGATACGCAGTATTTT. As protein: CASSTPGLAGARVSTDTQYF.

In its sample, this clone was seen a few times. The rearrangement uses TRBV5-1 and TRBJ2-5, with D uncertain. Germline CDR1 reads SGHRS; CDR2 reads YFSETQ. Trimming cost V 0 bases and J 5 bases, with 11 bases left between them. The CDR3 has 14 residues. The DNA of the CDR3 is TGCGCCAGCAGCTTGGACTCTGTCGGGGAGACCCAGTACTTC. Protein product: CASSLDSVGETQYF.

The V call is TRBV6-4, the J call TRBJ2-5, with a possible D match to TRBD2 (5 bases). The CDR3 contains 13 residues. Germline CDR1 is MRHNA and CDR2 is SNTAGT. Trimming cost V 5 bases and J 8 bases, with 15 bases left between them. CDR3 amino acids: CASSLDGSGTQYF. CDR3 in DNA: TGTGCCAGCAGTTTGGACGGGTCGGGAACCCAGTACTTC.

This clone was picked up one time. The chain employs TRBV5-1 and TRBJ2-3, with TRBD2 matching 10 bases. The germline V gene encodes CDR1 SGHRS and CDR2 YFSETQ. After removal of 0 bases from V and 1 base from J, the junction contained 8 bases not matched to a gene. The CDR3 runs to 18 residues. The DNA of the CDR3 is TGCGCCAGCAGCTTGGCCGAAGCGGGAGGGCCGCGCACAGATACGCAGTATTTT. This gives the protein CASSLAEAGGPRTDTQYF.

CDR3 residues: CASSLGSLTTRSTDTQYF. The CDR3 DNA follows: TGTGCCAGCAGCTTAGGGTCGTTGACAACAAGAAGCACAGATACGCAGTATTTT. This chain connects TRBV11-2 to TRBJ2-3; D unclear. This CDR3 is built from 18 residues. V lost 1 base to trimming and J lost 0 bases, with 17 bases between them. Germline CDR1 reads SGHAT; CDR2 reads FQNNGV. The full variable domain, completed using reference TRBV11-2 and TRBJ2-3, is EAGVAQSPRYKIIEKRQSVAFWCNPISGHATLYWYQQILGQGPKLLIQFQNNGVVDDSQLPKDRFSAERLKGVDSTLKIQPAKLEDSAVYLCASSLGSLTTRSTDTQYFGPGTRLTVL.

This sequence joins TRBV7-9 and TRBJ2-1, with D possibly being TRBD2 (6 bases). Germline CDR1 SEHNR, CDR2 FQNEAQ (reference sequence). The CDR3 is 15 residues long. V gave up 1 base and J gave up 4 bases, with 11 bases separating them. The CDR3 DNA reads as TGTGCCAGCAGCTTAGTAGCGGAGGCTTACAATGAGCAGTTCTTC. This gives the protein CASSLVAEAYNEQFF.

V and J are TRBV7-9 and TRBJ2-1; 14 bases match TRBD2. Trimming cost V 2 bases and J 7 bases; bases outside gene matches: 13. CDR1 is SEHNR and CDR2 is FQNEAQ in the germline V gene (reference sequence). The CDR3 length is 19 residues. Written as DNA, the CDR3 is TGTGCCAGCAGCTTAAGATTCGTGGGGACTAGCGGGAGTAGTAATGAGCAGTTCTTC. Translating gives CASSLRFVGTSGSSNEQFF.

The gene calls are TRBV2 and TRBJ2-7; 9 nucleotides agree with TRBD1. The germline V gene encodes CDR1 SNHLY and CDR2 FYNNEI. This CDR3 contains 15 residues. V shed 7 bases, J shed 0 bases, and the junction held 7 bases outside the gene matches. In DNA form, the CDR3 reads TGTGCCAGCAAAACCGGGACAGGGACCTCCTACGAGCAGTACTTC. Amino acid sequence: CASKTGTGTSYEQYF.